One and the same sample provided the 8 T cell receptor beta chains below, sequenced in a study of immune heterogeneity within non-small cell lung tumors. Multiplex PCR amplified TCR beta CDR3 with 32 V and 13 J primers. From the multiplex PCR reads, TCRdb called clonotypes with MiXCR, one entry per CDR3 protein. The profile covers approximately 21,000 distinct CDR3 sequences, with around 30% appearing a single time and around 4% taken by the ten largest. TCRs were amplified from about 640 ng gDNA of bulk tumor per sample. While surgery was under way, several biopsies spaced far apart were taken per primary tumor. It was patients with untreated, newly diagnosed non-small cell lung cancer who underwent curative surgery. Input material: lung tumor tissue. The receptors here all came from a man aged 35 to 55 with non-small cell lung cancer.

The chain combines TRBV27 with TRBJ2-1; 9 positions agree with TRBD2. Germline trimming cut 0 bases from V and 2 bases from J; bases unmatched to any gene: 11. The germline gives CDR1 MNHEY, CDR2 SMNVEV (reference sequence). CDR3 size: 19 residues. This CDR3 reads CASSLSGPRTSATYNEQFF. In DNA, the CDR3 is TGTGCCAGCAGTTTATCCGGTCCCAGGACTAGCGCCACCTACAATGAGCAGTTCTTC.

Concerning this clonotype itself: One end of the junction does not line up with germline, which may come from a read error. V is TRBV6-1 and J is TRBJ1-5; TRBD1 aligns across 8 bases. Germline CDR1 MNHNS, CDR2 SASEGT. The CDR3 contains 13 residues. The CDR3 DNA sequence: TGTGCCAGCAGGGCCAGGGGGCATCAGCGCCAGCATTTT. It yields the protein CASRARGHQRQHF.

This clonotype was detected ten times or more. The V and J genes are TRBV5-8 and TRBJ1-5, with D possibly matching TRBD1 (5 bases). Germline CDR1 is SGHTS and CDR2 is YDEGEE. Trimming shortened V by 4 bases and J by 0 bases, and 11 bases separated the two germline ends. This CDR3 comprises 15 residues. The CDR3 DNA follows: TGTGCCAGCAGCCCTAGGGGCGGTAGCAATCAGCCCCAGCATTTT. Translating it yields CASSPRGGSNQPQHF.

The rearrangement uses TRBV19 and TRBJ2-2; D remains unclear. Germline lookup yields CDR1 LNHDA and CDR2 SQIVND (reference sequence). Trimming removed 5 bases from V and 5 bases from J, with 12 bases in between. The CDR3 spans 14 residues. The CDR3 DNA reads TGTGCCAGTAGTCCATTCCCTGGTACCGGGGAGCTGTTTTTT. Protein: CASSPFPGTGELFF.

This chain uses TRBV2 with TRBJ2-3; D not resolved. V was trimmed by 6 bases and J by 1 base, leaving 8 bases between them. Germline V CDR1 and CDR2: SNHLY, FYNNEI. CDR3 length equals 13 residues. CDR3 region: CASSLVGTDTQYF. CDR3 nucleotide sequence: TGTGCCAGCAGCCTGGTTGGCACAGATACGCAGTATTTT. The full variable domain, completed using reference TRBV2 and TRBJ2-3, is EPEVTQTPSHQVTQMGQEVILRCVPISNHLYFYWYRQILGQKVEFLVSFYNNEISEKSEIFDDQFSVERPDGSNFTLKIRSTKLEDSAMYFCASSLVGTDTQYFGPGTRLTVL.

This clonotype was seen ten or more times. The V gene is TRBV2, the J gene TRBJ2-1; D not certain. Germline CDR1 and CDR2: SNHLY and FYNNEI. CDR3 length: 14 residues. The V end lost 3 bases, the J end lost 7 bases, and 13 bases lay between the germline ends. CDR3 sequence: CASSDSSLPNEQFF. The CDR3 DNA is TGTGCCAGCAGTGACAGCTCTTTACCGAATGAGCAGTTCTTC.

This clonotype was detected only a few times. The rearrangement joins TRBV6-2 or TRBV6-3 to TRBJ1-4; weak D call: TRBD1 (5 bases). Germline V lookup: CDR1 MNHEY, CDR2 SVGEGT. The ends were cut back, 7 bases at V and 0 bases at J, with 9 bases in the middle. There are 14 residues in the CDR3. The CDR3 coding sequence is TGTGCCAGCACTGGGGGGGCAACTAATGAAAAACTGTTTTTT. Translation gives CASTGGATNEKLFF.

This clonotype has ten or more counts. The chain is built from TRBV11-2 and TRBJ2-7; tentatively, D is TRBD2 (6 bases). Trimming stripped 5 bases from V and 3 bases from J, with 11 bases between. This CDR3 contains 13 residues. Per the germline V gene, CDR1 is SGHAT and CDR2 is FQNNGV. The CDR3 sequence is CASSTREVYEQYF. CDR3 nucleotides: TGTGCCAGCAGCACGAGGGAGGTCTACGAGCAGTACTTC.